These 7 T cell receptor beta chains share one sample of origin, sequenced in a study of T-cell reconstitution after alpha-beta-depleted transplantation in children. Preparation of the TCRbeta library used unique molecular identifiers. MiXCR, applied by TCRdb to the PCR reads, yields one record per CDR3 protein. The repertoire holds hundreds of thousands of distinct CDR3 sequences, with around 13% as singletons. The sequencing used PBMCs, collected before TCRalphabeta/CD19-depleted stem cell transplant. These receptor sequences come from a girl aged 2 to 9 with congenital amegakaryocytic thrombocytopenia, due to receive a stem cell transplant.

The V and J genes are TRBV2 and TRBJ2-5; 8 nucleotides match TRBD2. Unmatched junction bases numbered 18, after V lost 8 bases and J lost 4 bases. The CDR3 length is 17 residues. CDR1 and CDR2 (germline): SNHLY, FYNNEI. The CDR3 sequence is CASYDGRALNFIETQYF. The CDR3 DNA is TGTGCCAGCTATGACGGGAGGGCGTTGAATTTTATAGAGACCCAGTACTTC.

This clonotype was seen ten or more times. The chain recombines TRBV12-3 or TRBV12-4 with TRBJ2-7; TRBD2 matches 15 bases. V shed 6 bases, J shed 2 bases, and the junction held 17 bases outside the gene matches. The CDR3 loop spans 20 amino acids. CDR3 bases: TGTGCCAGCAGCCTCTCGGGGGGCCTGGGACTAGCGGGAGGACCCTACGAGCAGTACTTC. Translating it yields CASSLSGGLGLAGGPYEQYF.

This clonotype has more than one count but fewer than ten. CDR3 in DNA: TGTGCCAGCAGCCGCGCCAGCGGGAGCGGCACAGATACGCAGTATTTT. As protein: CASSRASGSGTDTQYF. The chain combines TRBV7-6 with TRBJ2-3, with 8 positions matching TRBD2. The CDR3 is 16 amino acids. V was pared by 5 bases and J by 1 base, with 8 bases of the junction left unmatched. Looked up from germline, CDR1 is SGHVS and CDR2 is FNYEAQ.

V gene TRBV7-3 combines with J gene TRBJ2-2; TRBD1 matches at 7 bases. The CDR3 length is 12 residues. The germline V gene has CDR1 SGHTA and CDR2 FQGTGA. The CDR3 DNA reads as TGTGCAAGGGGGCGGAGGACCGGGGAGCTGTTTTTT. Amino acid sequence: CARGRRTGELFF.

The chain joins TRBV20-1 to TRBJ2-7; D not certain. Between the trimmed V and J ends, which lost 0 bases and 2 bases, there was a span of 5 bases. The CDR3 is 12 amino acids. Germline CDR1 DFQATT, CDR2 SNEGSKA (reference sequence). This CDR3 is CSARDWAYEQYF. Here the CDR3 DNA reads TGCAGTGCTAGAGATTGGGCCTACGAGCAGTACTTC.

In its sample, this clonotype was seen many times. This chain joins TRBV5-1 and TRBJ2-3; 12 bases agree with TRBD2. V was clipped by 5 bases and J by 3 bases; unmatched bases: 10. CDR1 SGHRS and CDR2 YFSETQ come from the germline V gene. The CDR3 totals 17 residues. CDR3 protein: CASRRLAGGAKTDTQYF. CDR3 sequence (DNA): TGCGCCAGCAGAAGGCTAGCGGGAGGGGCCAAGACAGATACGCAGTATTTT.

There are a few counts of this clonotype. V usage is TRBV12-3 or TRBV12-4 and J usage is TRBJ1-1, with D unresolved. Deletions cut 6 bases from V and 1 base from J, with 18 bases between. This CDR3 spans 16 amino acids. CDR3 sequence (DNA): TGTGCCAGCAGACTATCCTCTTGGGCAGCGAACACTGAAGCTTTCTTT. Amino acid sequence: CASRLSSWAANTEAFF.